Listed here are 24 T cell receptor beta chains from one sample, sequenced in a study of radiotherapy plus CTLA-4 blockade in lung cancer. The repertoire was sequenced with immunoSEQ multiplex PCR; TCRdb's copy has only in-frame clones and lacks some. There are some 40,000 clones in the sample; approximately 80% occur only once, and under 3% lies in the top ten. Specimen: peripheral blood, collected from a patient treated with radiotherapy plus ipilimumab. These receptor sequences come from a human donor with non-small cell lung cancer whose response to radiotherapy plus ipilimumab could not be evaluated.

The V gene is TRBV11-2, the J gene TRBJ2-7, with D perhaps matching TRBD2 (6 bases). Per the germline V gene, CDR1 is SGHAT and CDR2 is FQNNGV. CDR3 length: 15 residues. The V end was cut by 2 bases, the J end by 3 bases, with 14 bases between. CDR3 residues: CASSLPGTYVYEQYF. The CDR3 DNA is TGTGCCAGCAGCTTACCCGGGACTTACGTCTACGAGCAGTACTTC. Together with reference TRBV11-2 and TRBJ2-7, the CDR3 gives the full variable domain: EAGVAQSPRYKIIEKRQSVAFWCNPISGHATLYWYQQILGQGPKLLIQFQNNGVVDDSQLPKDRFSAERLKGVDSTLKIQPAKLEDSAVYLCASSLPGTYVYEQYFGPGTRLTVT.

The V call is TRBV19, the J call TRBJ2-2, with 9 bases identical to TRBD1. V trimming: 6 bases; J trimming: 5 bases; junction bases outside the gene matches: 7. This CDR3 spans 15 amino acids. The germline V gene has CDR1 LNHDA and CDR2 SQIVND (reference sequence). The CDR3 DNA is TGTGCCAGTAGGACACAGGGGGCAGGGACCGGGGAGCTGTTTTTT. Its protein is CASRTQGAGTGELFF.

The genes are TRBV4-3 and TRBJ2-3, with 9 bases fitting TRBD1. This CDR3 is built from 15 residues. J gave up 4 bases and V 4 bases, and 6 bases lay outside the gene matches. CDR1 is LGHNA and CDR2 is YSLEER in the germline V gene. Here the CDR3 DNA reads TGCGCCAGCAGCCCTCGACAGGGGGGGGCAGATACGCAGTATTTT. Its protein is CASSPRQGGADTQYF.

A remark on this clone: This sample also contains other DNA sequences that code for the same CDR3. The V call is TRBV5-1, the J call TRBJ2-1; no definite D call. This CDR3 has 14 amino acids. V was trimmed by 0 bases and J by 4 bases, leaving 8 bases between them. Germline CDR1 is SGHRS and CDR2 is YFSETQ. The CDR3 loop is CASSLGSTYNEQFF. In nucleotides, the CDR3 is TGCGCCAGCAGCTTGGGAAGTACTTACAATGAGCAGTTCTTC.

CDR3 bases: TGTGCCAGCAGCGTAGCCCTCCCCGGGACTAGCAACAATGAGCAGTTCTTC. Its protein product is CASSVALPGTSNNEQFF. This chain uses TRBV9 with TRBJ2-1; 9 positions agree with TRBD2. V shed 0 bases and J 5 bases; nucleotides not matched to a gene: 9. Germline-derived CDR1 and CDR2 are SGDLS and YYNGEE. There are 17 residues in the CDR3.

V gene TRBV5-6 combines with J gene TRBJ1-2; 9 bases are shared with TRBD1. The germline V gene has CDR1 SGHDT and CDR2 YYEEEE. The V and J ends lost 5 bases and 7 bases, in that order; junction bases with no gene match: 18. There are 17 residues in the CDR3. CDR3 DNA: TGTGCCAGCAGTTACTACTCCGGGACAGGGACTTACGCTGGCTACACCTTC. Translated, it gives CASSYYSGTGTYAGYTF.

This clone has just one count. This chain connects TRBV6-1 to TRBJ2-1; the D gene is possibly TRBD1 (5 bases). V lost 2 bases to trimming and J lost 6 bases, with 17 bases between them. Germline CDR1 reads MNHNS; CDR2 reads SASEGT. The CDR3 runs to 16 residues. The DNA for the CDR3 is TGTGCCAGCAGTGAATATAGGGCTAGGGGAAGCAATGAGCAGTTCTTC. Translated, it gives CASSEYRARGSNEQFF.

The rearrangement links TRBV7-9 to TRBJ2-5; tentatively, D is TRBD1 (5 bases). Germline V gene data show CDR1 as SEHNR and CDR2 as FQNEAQ (reference sequence). Trimming took off 6 bases at V and 2 bases at J, with 10 bases between the two ends. The CDR3 has 13 amino acids. CDR3 sequence (DNA): TGTGCCAGCAGTATGGACATACAAGAGACCCAGTACTTC. Translated, it gives CASSMDIQETQYF.

J is TRBJ1-2 and V is TRBV2, with D possibly matching TRBD1 (6 bases). CDR3 length: 13 amino acids. Germline CDR1 SNHLY, CDR2 FYNNEI. Trimming stripped 6 bases from V and 8 bases from J, with 16 bases between. CDR3: CASSRQGLGGYTF. CDR3 nucleotides: TGTGCCAGCAGCCGGCAGGGGCTCGGCGGCTACACCTTC.

The chain joins TRBV30 to TRBJ2-7; TRBD1 aligns across 10 bases. CDR3 length equals 14 residues. The J segment lost 2 bases and the V segment lost 3 bases, leaving 4 bases of the junction unmatched. Germline V gene data show CDR1 as GTSNPN and CDR2 as SVGIG (reference sequence). The chain's CDR3 is CAWRATGGPYEQYF. The CDR3 nucleotides read TGTGCCTGGAGGGCGACAGGGGGCCCCTACGAGCAGTACTTC. Together with reference TRBV30 and TRBJ2-7, the CDR3 gives the full variable domain: SQTIHQWPATLVQPVGSPLSLECTVEGTSNPNLYWYRQAAGRGLQLLFYSVGIGQISSEVPQNLSASRPQDRQFILSSKKLLLSDSGFYLCAWRATGGPYEQYFGPGTRLTVT.

The genes are TRBV6-5 and TRBJ2-7, with TRBD1 identical over 10 bases. Germline V gene data show CDR1 as MNHEY and CDR2 as SVGAGI. The CDR3 consists of 15 residues. V shed 6 bases, J shed 3 bases, and the junction held 8 bases outside the gene matches. The DNA of the CDR3 is TGTGCCAGCAGGGCTGGGACAGGGGATGGCTACGAGCAGTACTTC. Encoded protein: CASRAGTGDGYEQYF.

The chain recombines TRBV28 with TRBJ2-7, with 11 bases matching TRBD2. The CDR3 covers 14 residues. The V and J ends lost 7 bases and 5 bases, in that order; junction bases with no gene match: 7. Germline V CDR1 and CDR2: MDHEN, SYDVKM. The DNA for the CDR3 is TGTGCCAGCACACCTAGCGGGAGGATACACGAGCAGTACTTC. Residues: CASTPSGRIHEQYF.

The chain combines TRBV7-2 with TRBJ2-7; possibly TRBD2 for D (5 bases). The V gene lost 5 bases and the J gene lost 4 bases, with 9 bases spanning the gap. CDR3 length: 12 amino acids. Germline V CDR1 and CDR2: SGHTA, FQGNSA. CDR3 bases: TGTGCCAGCAGCCCGGGATGGTACGAGCAGTACTTC. Translated: CASSPGWYEQYF. Complete variable domain (other parts from reference TRBV7-2 and TRBJ2-7): GAGVSQSPSNKVTEKGKDVELRCDPISGHTALYWYRQSLGQGLEFLIYFQGNSAPDKSGLPSDRFSAERTGGSVSTLTIQRTQQEDSAVYLCASSPGWYEQYFGPGTRLTVT.

The J gene is TRBJ1-3, the V gene TRBV7-9; 7 bases are shared with TRBD1. CDR1 is SEHNR, CDR2 FQNEAQ, per germline (reference sequence). The CDR3 consists of 15 residues. With V trimmed by 1 base and J by 4 bases, 4 bases remained unmatched. The CDR3: CASSLEGAQGNTIYF. The CDR3 bases are TGTGCCAGCAGCTTAGAGGGGGCGCAGGGAAACACCATATATTTT.

The rearrangement links TRBV27 to TRBJ2-2; no clear D gene. The CDR3 is made up of 14 amino acids. Germline CDR1 is MNHEY and CDR2 is SMNVEV (reference sequence). Trimming cost V 3 bases and J 2 bases, with 7 bases left between them. The CDR3: CASSFGLNTGELFF. The CDR3 nucleotides are TGTGCCAGCAGTTTTGGCCTTAACACCGGGGAGCTGTTTTTT.

The chain uses TRBV5-1 and TRBJ2-5; perhaps TRBD2 as D (5 bases). V was cut by 4 bases and J by 4 bases, with 11 bases left in between. There are 13 residues in the CDR3. Germline values: CDR1 SGHRS, CDR2 YFSETQ. The CDR3: CASSRPEGETQYF. The CDR3 region has the DNA TGCGCCAGCAGCAGGCCCGAGGGAGAGACCCAGTACTTC.

The J gene is TRBJ1-4, the V gene TRBV7-2, with no clear D. Trimming removed 4 bases from V and 7 bases from J, with 7 bases in between. Germline CDR1 SGHTA, CDR2 FQGNSA. This CDR3 is 12 amino acids long. CDR3: CASSYAGEKLFF. CDR3 nucleotide sequence: TGTGCCAGCAGCTACGCGGGTGAAAAACTGTTTTTT.

The rearrangement links TRBV19 to TRBJ1-5; 9 nucleotides match TRBD1. This CDR3 region has 16 residues. Germline trimming cut 6 bases from V and 2 bases from J; bases unmatched to any gene: 8. Germline V gene lookup returns CDR1 LNHDA and CDR2 SQIVND (reference sequence). CDR3 sequence: CASRPGTGRGNQPQHF. CDR3 bases: TGTGCCAGTAGACCCGGGACAGGGAGAGGCAATCAGCCCCAGCATTTT.

The rearrangement links TRBV5-1 to TRBJ2-3; 13 bases agree with TRBD2. V dropped 2 bases and J dropped 3; count of bases not matched to a gene: 3. Germline CDR1 SGHRS, CDR2 YFSETQ. CDR3 length: 16 amino acids. CDR3 residues: CASSFRLAGGTDTQYF. CDR3 sequence (DNA): TGCGCCAGCAGCTTCAGACTAGCGGGAGGAACAGATACGCAGTATTTT.

The chain has TRBV27 and TRBJ2-7; D is possibly TRBD1 (6 bases). This CDR3 comprises 16 residues. V lost 0 bases to trimming and J lost 4 bases, with 16 bases between them. From germline, CDR1 is MNHEY and CDR2 SMNVEV (reference sequence). The CDR3 region has the DNA TGTGCCAGCAGTTTATCGGTAGAGGGGGTAACATACGAGCAGTACTTC. This encodes CASSLSVEGVTYEQYF.

This clone showed up just a few times. This CDR3 reads CASSYSQLGGAGEQYF. Written as DNA, the CDR3 is TGTGCCAGCAGTTACTCGCAATTGGGAGGGGCGGGTGAGCAGTACTTC. The chain couples TRBV6-5 to TRBJ2-7; 7 nucleotides match TRBD2. Germline CDR1 is MNHEY and CDR2 is SVGAGI. The CDR3 runs to 16 residues. Trimming took 0 bases from V and 7 from J; bases not matched to a gene: 12.

The chain links TRBV4-3 to TRBJ2-7; D perhaps matches TRBD2 (6 bases). This CDR3 has 15 amino acids. Germline CDR1 reads LGHNA; CDR2 reads YSLEER. Between the trimmed V and J ends, which lost 0 bases and 3 bases, there was a span of 12 bases. CDR3 in amino acids: CASSQEVTSFYEQYF. CDR3 DNA sequence: TGCGCCAGCAGCCAAGAAGTGACTAGTTTCTACGAGCAGTACTTC.

This clone is labeled as medium-sized. V gene TRBV7-9 combines with J gene TRBJ2-3; D may be TRBD1 (5 bases). The CDR3 extends over 13 amino acids. The germline gives CDR1 SEHNR, CDR2 FQNEAQ (reference sequence). V was pared by 4 bases and J by 8 bases, with 13 bases between. The CDR3, as DNA: TGTGCCAGCAGCTGGGGCAGCTCGGGTACGCAGTATTTT. Residues: CASSWGSSGTQYF.

The chain is built from TRBV18 and TRBJ2-7; perhaps TRBD1 as D (6 bases). The CDR3 covers 15 residues. The germline CDR1 and CDR2 sequences are KGHSH and LQKENI. V was pared by 5 bases and J by 0 bases, with 14 bases between. The CDR3 loop is CASSESAGVSYEQYF. The DNA of the CDR3 is TGTGCCAGCTCAGAAAGTGCAGGGGTCTCCTACGAGCAGTACTTC.